This T cell receptor (beta chain) stems from a study of shared clonotypes between healthy human individuals. Trimming stripped 6 bases from V and 0 bases from J, with 12 bases between. Germline V CDR1 and CDR2: MDHEN, SYDVKM. There are 15 residues in the CDR3. Profiling relied on immunoSEQ multiplex PCR, and the TCRdb table lists in-frame clones only, not all of them. The top ten clones hold about 0.34% of a sample with around 2.5 million clones, over 85% of them seen once. As to this clone: Other DNA sequences from this sample encode an identical CDR3 as well.

The chain is built from TRBV28 and TRBJ2-1; D uncertain. The receptor comes from a man between 18 and 35 years old in good health. Some clones in this sample may be carry-over from other donors' samples. Input material: naive CD4+ T cells from PBMCs. The subset: CD45RA+ positively selected. DNA for the CDR3: TGTGCCAGCAGGCCAGGCGGAAGCTCCTACAATGAGCAGTTCTTC. Its protein product is CASRPGGSSYNEQFF.